The 13 T cell receptor beta chains reported below all come from one sample, sequenced in a study of beta chain features in type 1 diabetes. Isolated RNA was reverse transcribed in full, so expressed TCRB transcripts were sequenced. The assay was immunoSEQ multiplex PCR, and TCRdb's table has in-frame clones only and misses some. Altogether some 900,000 clones are present, about a sixth being singletons, with the ten largest covering around 0.02%. Sequencing input: naive CD4+ T cells from blood. Every receptor here comes from a woman aged 18-30 years in good health.

The chain links TRBV29-1 to TRBJ1-4; D is unresolved. V was cut by 6 bases and J by 3 bases, with 11 bases left in between. Germline CDR1 is SQVTM and CDR2 is ANQGSEA. This CDR3 has 13 amino acids. CDR3 residues: CSVREQANEKLFF. In nucleotides, the CDR3 is TGCAGCGTCCGGGAGCAGGCTAATGAAAAACTGTTTTTT.

The chain is built from TRBV6-6 and TRBJ2-2; D not certain. CDR1 is MNHNY and CDR2 is SVGAGI in the germline V gene (reference sequence). The CDR3 is 16 amino acids. Trimming removed 0 bases at V and 4 bases at J, with 12 bases between. The CDR3 region has the DNA TGTGCCAGCAGTTACTCGAAGGGTAGTCCCACCGGGGAGCTGTTTTTT. It translates to CASSYSKGSPTGELFF.

The V and J genes are TRBV7-3 and TRBJ1-2, with D perhaps matching TRBD1 (5 bases). Trimming cost V 1 base and J 7 bases, with 10 bases left between them. The CDR3 extends over 13 amino acids. Germline V gene data show CDR1 as SGHTA and CDR2 as FQGTGA. For the CDR3, the DNA is TGTGCCAGCAGCTTAAGCGGGACGTCTGGCTACACCTTC. It translates to CASSLSGTSGYTF.

This clone was seen only a few times. This rearrangement joins TRBV5-6 to TRBJ2-5; possibly TRBD2 for D (7 bases). The length of the CDR3 is 14 residues. The V end was cut by 1 base, the J end by 4 bases, with 11 bases between. Looked up from germline, CDR1 is SGHDT and CDR2 is YYEEEE. The CDR3: CASSLRGGGETQYF. The DNA for the CDR3 is TGTGCCAGCAGCTTGCGGGGAGGGGGAGAGACCCAGTACTTC.

V is TRBV14 and J is TRBJ2-1; 8 bases agree with TRBD1. CDR3 length: 13 residues. V shed 3 bases, J shed 10 bases, and the junction held 5 bases outside the gene matches. Germline loops: CDR1 SGHDN, CDR2 FVKESK. CDR3 residues: CASSQDRVLEQFF. CDR3 DNA: TGTGCCAGCAGCCAGGACAGGGTGTTAGAGCAGTTCTTC.

This clone was counted a few times. The CDR3 sequence: CASVALGGTGEWEQYF. Here the CDR3 DNA reads TGTGCCAGCGTAGCTCTCGGCGGGACAGGGGAGTGGGAGCAGTACTTC. The chain has TRBV18 and TRBJ2-7, with 10 bases fitting TRBD1. The CDR3 has 16 residues. In germline, CDR1 is KGHSH, CDR2 LQKENI. J was trimmed by 7 bases and V by 8 bases; bases with no gene match: 17.

J is TRBJ1-2 and V is TRBV4-3; 7 positions agree with TRBD1. Germline CDR1 reads LGHNA; CDR2 reads YSLEER. The CDR3 is made up of 16 amino acids. J lost 4 bases, V lost 1 base, and 9 bases had no gene match. Written as DNA, the CDR3 is TGCGCCAGCAGCCAAGGTAGAGGGGGCAACGGCTATGGCTACACCTTC. This encodes CASSQGRGGNGYGYTF.

The V call is TRBV5-4, the J call TRBJ2-7; 9 nucleotides agree with TRBD2. Trimming took 2 bases from V and 7 from J; bases not matched to a gene: 7. Looked up from germline, CDR1 is SGHNT and CDR2 is YYREEE (reference sequence). The CDR3 loop spans 14 amino acids. CDR3 nucleotides: TGTGCCAGCAGCTTTGGCGGGAGGGTGGGGGAGCAGTACTTC. Translating gives CASSFGGRVGEQYF.

This clone was detected only a few times. The rearrangement uses TRBV18 and TRBJ2-7; 11 positions agree with TRBD2. CDR1 and CDR2 (germline): KGHSH, LQKENI. The CDR3 totals 15 residues. Trimming at V came to 4 bases and at J to 3 bases, leaving 5 bases not matched to a gene. CDR3 nucleotides: TGTGCCAGCTCACAGGGACTAGCGGAAATCTACGAGCAGTACTTC. It is translated as CASSQGLAEIYEQYF.

This clone appeared a few times. The gene calls are TRBV15 and TRBJ2-1; 10 nucleotides match TRBD1. Trimming took 5 bases from V and 5 from J; bases not matched to a gene: 12. The length of the CDR3 is 17 residues. Germline assignment: CDR1 LNHNV and CDR2 YYDKDF (reference sequence). The CDR3 DNA is TGTGCCACCAGCGTACGACAGGGGGCGGACCTACACAATGAGCAGTTCTTC. Its protein is CATSVRQGADLHNEQFF.

This sequence joins TRBV5-1 and TRBJ2-3, with D perhaps TRBD2 (6 bases). The CDR3 covers 15 residues. Germline V lookup: CDR1 SGHRS, CDR2 YFSETQ. The V end lost 2 bases, the J end lost 5 bases, and 15 bases lay between the germline ends. The CDR3 DNA is TGCGCCAGCAGCTTCGGAGGGTATGGCGGAGATACGCAGTATTTT. It encodes CASSFGGYGGDTQYF.

V and J are TRBV4-1 and TRBJ2-1; 11 bases match TRBD2. This CDR3 has 15 amino acids. The V segment lost 2 bases and the J segment 6 bases; nucleotides outside the gene matches: 3. Germline V gene sequence: CDR1 MGHRA, CDR2 YSYEKL. CDR3 region: CASSQPLAGGNEQFF. As DNA, the CDR3 is TGCGCCAGCAGCCAACCTCTAGCGGGAGGCAATGAGCAGTTCTTC.

The chain employs TRBV4-3 and TRBJ1-5; no clear D gene. CDR3 length: 16 residues. Germline CDR1 reads LGHNA; CDR2 reads YSLEER. The V end was cut by 0 bases, the J end by 0 bases, with 9 bases between. The CDR3 nucleotides are TGCGCCAGCAGCCAAGATTGGCCCATTAGCAATCAGCCCCAGCATTTT. Translating gives CASSQDWPISNQPQHF.